This passage covers 23 T cell receptor beta chains from one sample sequenced in a study of cytomegalovirus exposure and HLA in healthy donors. Method: immunoSEQ multiplex PCR; TCRdb's copy keeps in-frame clones and lacks some. The sample carries some 230,000 clones, 75% to 95% recorded once. The sequenced material came from PBMCs. The receptors shown here come from a young woman in good health and CMV-seronegative.

The CDR3 loop reads CASIVAGGSYEQYF. In DNA, the CDR3 is TGTGCCAGCATTGTAGCGGGAGGGTCCTACGAGCAGTACTTC. The V gene is TRBV28, the J gene TRBJ2-7; 11 positions agree with TRBD2. CDR3 size: 14 residues. Germline loops: CDR1 MDHEN, CDR2 SYDVKM. With V trimmed by 7 bases and J by 1 base, 3 bases remained unmatched.

V is TRBV6-1 and J is TRBJ2-1; 13 nucleotides agree with TRBD2. The CDR3 has 13 residues. V lost 8 bases and J lost 7; bases outside the gene matches: 2. Germline assignment: CDR1 MNHNS and CDR2 SASEGT. The CDR3, as DNA: TGTGCCAGCGGGACTAGCGGGAAAAATGAGCAGTTCTTC. Its translation: CASGTSGKNEQFF.

The V call is TRBV9, the J call TRBJ1-1; a weak D match, TRBD1 (5 bases). The CDR3 covers 15 residues. Trimming shortened V by 1 base and J by 2 bases, and 12 bases separated the two germline ends. CDR1 and CDR2 from the germline V gene are SGDLS and YYNGEE. The CDR3 DNA sequence: TGTGCCAGCAGCGTATGGCAGGGTTCTAACACTGAAGCTTTCTTT. As protein: CASSVWQGSNTEAFF.

The chain links TRBV29-1 to TRBJ1-2; 8 nucleotides match TRBD1. The junction had 8 bases not matched to a gene; V was cut back by 7 bases and J by 4 bases. Per the germline V gene, CDR1 is SQVTM and CDR2 is ANQGSEA. This CDR3 spans 13 amino acids. The CDR3 reads CSAMTGESYGYTF. The CDR3 region has the DNA TGCAGCGCCATGACAGGGGAGAGCTATGGCTACACCTTC.

This chain links TRBV2 with TRBJ1-5; 7 positions agree with TRBD1. V lost 6 bases, J lost 4 bases, and 6 bases stayed unmatched. In germline, CDR1 is SNHLY, CDR2 FYNNEI. This CDR3 region has 14 residues. CDR3 sequence (DNA): TGTGCCAGCAGGCGAACACAGGGGAATCAGCCCCAGCATTTT. It codes for CASRRTQGNQPQHF.

The CDR3 is CASSPTLAGTSPYNEQFF. The CDR3 region has the DNA TGTGCCAGCAGTCCGACCTTAGCCGGGACTAGCCCTTACAATGAGCAGTTCTTC. The chain is built from TRBV2 and TRBJ2-1; 9 bases line up with TRBD2. J lost 4 bases, V lost 5 bases, and 15 bases had no gene match. The CDR3 is 18 residues long. Per germline, CDR1 SNHLY and CDR2 FYNNEI. Full variable domain (missing parts from reference TRBV2 and TRBJ2-1): EPEVTQTPSHQVTQMGQEVILRCVPISNHLYFYWYRQILGQKVEFLVSFYNNEISEKSEIFDDQFSVERPDGSNFTLKIRSTKLEDSAMYFCASSPTLAGTSPYNEQFFGPGTRLTVL.

V is TRBV5-1 and J is TRBJ2-3; 9 bases line up with TRBD2. Germline loops: CDR1 SGHRS, CDR2 YFSETQ. J was trimmed by 0 bases and V by 4 bases; bases with no gene match: 12. This CDR3 region has 18 residues. The CDR3 DNA reads as TGCGCCAGCAGCCCCTCGCCGGGACTAGCAGTTAGCACAGATACGCAGTATTTT. Its protein product is CASSPSPGLAVSTDTQYF.

This chain connects TRBV2 to TRBJ2-7; D unclear. CDR3 length equals 16 residues. V lost 2 bases to trimming and J lost 3 bases, with 17 bases between them. Per germline, CDR1 SNHLY and CDR2 FYNNEI. The CDR3 bases are TGTGCCAGCAGTGAAACCCCCCCCGGGTACGACTACGAGCAGTACTTC. Amino acid sequence: CASSETPPGYDYEQYF.

This clone was detected only once. The chain couples TRBV9 to TRBJ2-7; 10 bases are a match to TRBD2. The CDR3 is made up of 15 amino acids. The J segment lost 2 bases and the V segment lost 3 bases, leaving 5 bases of the junction unmatched. Germline V gene sequence: CDR1 SGDLS, CDR2 YYNGEE. In nucleotides, the CDR3 is TGTGCCAGCAGCGAGAGCGGGAGGGCCACCTACGAGCAGTACTTC. This translates into CASSESGRATYEQYF.

The V call is TRBV29-1, the J call TRBJ1-2; D not certain. The CDR3 sequence is 12 residues long. V was cut by 4 bases and J by 8 bases, with 14 bases left in between. Germline loops: CDR1 SQVTM, CDR2 ANQGSEA. CDR3 in DNA: TGCAGCGTTGGCCTGGTATCGGAGGGCTACACCTTC. Translated, it gives CSVGLVSEGYTF.

The chain recombines TRBV18 with TRBJ1-1; TRBD1 aligns across 7 bases. The CDR3 extends over 15 amino acids. With 6 bases clipped from V and 4 bases from J, the junction kept 11 bases outside the gene matches. CDR1 is KGHSH, CDR2 LQKENI, per germline. The CDR3 is CASSSRQGGSTEAFF. CDR3 nucleotide sequence: TGTGCCAGCTCCTCACGACAGGGTGGGTCCACTGAAGCTTTCTTT.

This sequence joins TRBV5-1 and TRBJ1-2; the match to TRBD1 covers 12 bases. The CDR3 length is 16 residues. In germline, CDR1 is SGHRS, CDR2 YFSETQ. V lost 1 base, J lost 6 bases, and 7 bases stayed unmatched. CDR3 protein: CASSLLGTGGADGYTF. DNA for the CDR3: TGCGCCAGCAGCTTGCTCGGGACAGGGGGCGCCGATGGCTACACCTTC.

This sequence joins TRBV30 and TRBJ1-1; D is ambiguous. Per the germline V gene, CDR1 is GTSNPN and CDR2 is SVGIG (reference sequence). The CDR3 has 14 residues. V dropped 1 base and J dropped 3 bases, with 12 bases sitting between them. CDR3 in amino acids: CAWSELAGYTEAFF. As DNA, the CDR3 is TGTGCCTGGAGTGAGCTAGCAGGCTACACTGAAGCTTTCTTT. The variable domain in full, with the rest retrieved from reference TRBV30 and TRBJ1-1, is SQTIHQWPATLVQPVGSPLSLECTVEGTSNPNLYWYRQAAGRGLQLLFYSVGIGQISSEVPQNLSASRPQDRQFILSSKKLLLSDSGFYLCAWSELAGYTEAFFGQGTRLTVV.

The chain couples TRBV7-9 to TRBJ2-7; 12 bases fit TRBD2. The trim removed 5 bases at V and 2 bases at J, leaving 4 bases unmatched. The germline gives CDR1 SEHNR, CDR2 FQNEAQ (reference sequence). The CDR3 spans 15 residues. CDR3 nucleotide sequence: TGTGCCAGCAGCCCCCGGACTAGCGGGACCTACGAGCAGTACTTC. It yields the protein CASSPRTSGTYEQYF.

The chain recombines TRBV13 with TRBJ1-2; tentatively, D is TRBD1 (5 bases). V shed 0 bases and J shed 2 bases, with 10 bases lying between them. Germline V CDR1 and CDR2: PRHDT, FYEKMQ (reference sequence). This CDR3 has 15 amino acids. The CDR3 reads CASSLGLGGNYGYTF. The CDR3 DNA follows: TGTGCCAGCAGCTTAGGCCTGGGGGGGAACTATGGCTACACCTTC. The variable domain in full, with the rest retrieved from reference TRBV13 and TRBJ1-2, is AAGVIQSPRHLIKEKRETATLKCYPIPRHDTVYWYQQGPGQDPQFLISFYEKMQSDKGSIPDRFSAQQFSDYHSELNMSSLELGDSALYFCASSLGLGGNYGYTFGSGTRLTVV.

The chain has TRBV30 and TRBJ2-7; 7 bases are shared with TRBD2. CDR1 GTSNPN and CDR2 SVGIG come from the germline V gene (reference sequence). Germline trimming cut 4 bases from V and 0 bases from J; bases unmatched to any gene: 9. The CDR3 has 15 residues. This chain's CDR3 is CAWKKFSGGSYEQYF. For the CDR3, the DNA is TGTGCCTGGAAGAAGTTCTCGGGAGGCTCCTACGAGCAGTACTTC. The entire variable domain, with the rest obtained from reference TRBV30 and TRBJ2-7, is as follows: SQTIHQWPATLVQPVGSPLSLECTVEGTSNPNLYWYRQAAGRGLQLLFYSVGIGQISSEVPQNLSASRPQDRQFILSSKKLLLSDSGFYLCAWKKFSGGSYEQYFGPGTRLTVT.

The gene calls are TRBV30 and TRBJ2-3; 11 bases line up with TRBD1. The CDR3 is made up of 15 amino acids. Germline V gene data show CDR1 as GTSNPN and CDR2 as SVGIG (reference sequence). Unmatched junction bases numbered 10, after V lost 5 bases and J lost 6 bases. CDR3 loop: CAWAPGTGGLDTQYF. The CDR3 DNA reads TGTGCCTGGGCCCCGGGGACAGGGGGATTGGATACGCAGTATTTT.

The table lists this clone with a count of one. J is TRBJ2-5 and V is TRBV10-3, with 7 bases lining up with TRBD1. Germline V gene sequence: CDR1 ENHRY, CDR2 SYGVKD. The CDR3 sequence is 15 residues long. V gave up 10 bases and J gave up 5 bases; unmatched junction bases: 16. CDR3 DNA: TGTGCCACTACACCACAGGGGTCCCTTTTGGAGACCCAGTACTTC. Amino acid sequence: CATTPQGSLLETQYF.

With respect to this clone: A read error may account for a junction end that differs from germline. V is TRBV5-1 and J is TRBJ2-3, with no clear D. The CDR3 length is 15 residues. The germline V gene encodes CDR1 SGHRS and CDR2 YFSETQ. CDR3 sequence: CASSSTTKRTDTQYF. CDR3 DNA: TGCGCCAGCAGTTCGACGACAAAACGCACAGATACACAGTATTTT.

Comment on this clone: Distinct nucleotide sequences in the sample also encode this CDR3. The V gene is TRBV7-9, the J gene TRBJ2-2; D is perhaps TRBD2 (6 bases). Per the germline V gene, CDR1 is SEHNR and CDR2 is FQNEAQ (reference sequence). CDR3 length: 15 residues. V shed 3 bases and J shed 0 bases, with 8 bases lying between them. The CDR3 region has the DNA TGTGCCAGCAGCTTGGGGGGTGCGAACACCGGGGAGCTGTTTTTT. The encoded protein is CASSLGGANTGELFF. Combining the CDR3 with reference TRBV7-9 and TRBJ2-2 gives the whole variable domain DTGVSQNPRHKITKRGQNVTFRCDPISEHNRLYWYRQTLGQGPEFLTYFQNEAQLEKSRLLSDRFSAERPKGSFSTLEIQRTEQGDSAMYLCASSLGGANTGELFFGEGSRLTVL.

Only a few counts were recorded for this clone. The chain joins TRBV6-1 to TRBJ1-2; D remains unclear. The V end lost 8 bases, the J end lost 4 bases, and 14 bases lay between the germline ends. This CDR3 spans 13 amino acids. Germline V gene sequence: CDR1 MNHNS, CDR2 SASEGT. CDR3 protein: CASAESGIYGYTF. DNA of the CDR3: TGTGCCAGCGCGGAGAGCGGGATCTATGGCTACACCTTC.

The table lists this clone with a count of one. The chain has TRBV11-3 and TRBJ2-5; D is possibly TRBD1 (6 bases). Germline V gene data show CDR1 as SGHNT and CDR2 as YENEEA. The ends were cut back, 3 bases at V and 5 bases at J, with 13 bases in the middle. This CDR3 has 14 residues. The chain's CDR3 is CASSFTHREETQYF. CDR3 nucleotides: TGTGCCAGCAGCTTTACGCACAGGGAGGAGACCCAGTACTTC.

This clone was recorded once. The chain joins TRBV20-1 to TRBJ1-2; no definite D call. The CDR3 spans 11 residues. The germline V and J ends were trimmed by 5 bases and 5 bases, with 9 bases remaining between them. CDR1 and CDR2 (germline): DFQATT, SNEGSKA (reference sequence). The CDR3 region is CSAPAGYGYTF. The CDR3 nucleotides read TGCAGTGCTCCCGCGGGATATGGCTACACCTTC.